The next 14 T cell receptor beta chains were all read from a single sample in a study of blood T cell repertoires in COVID-19. The table came from immunoSEQ multiplex PCR; TCRdb's copy has only in-frame clones and leaves some out. The sample holds about 94,000 clones, approximately 83% seen once. The sequencing input was peripheral blood. The receptors stem from a man aged 60-69 years with acute or convalescent COVID-19.

The gene calls are TRBV27 and TRBJ2-3; weak D call: TRBD2 (6 bases). CDR3 length: 16 residues. V was shortened by 3 bases and J by 0 bases, with 13 bases between the two germline ends. In germline, CDR1 is MNHEY, CDR2 SMNVEV (reference sequence). CDR3: CASSLDYRPSTDTQYF. CDR3 DNA sequence: TGTGCCAGCAGTTTGGACTATCGGCCTAGCACAGATACGCAGTATTTT.

V is TRBV6-5 and J is TRBJ1-2; D not certain. The CDR3 length is 11 residues. CDR1 is MNHEY, CDR2 SVGAGI, per germline. V lost 11 bases to trimming and J lost 3 bases, with 10 bases between them. This CDR3 is CACGRDYGYTF. In DNA form, the CDR3 reads TGTGCCTGCGGGCGGGACTATGGCTACACCTTC.

In DNA, the CDR3 is TGTGCCAGCAGTTTGGCCCTGAGAGGGCAGTATTTT. It translates to CASSLALRGQYF. The chain carries TRBV6-2 or TRBV6-3 and TRBJ2-3; D is ambiguous. V shed 4 bases and J shed 11 bases, with 13 bases lying between them. This CDR3 spans 12 amino acids. CDR1 is MNHEY and CDR2 is SVGEGT in the germline V gene.

This clone showed up just a few times. The rearrangement uses TRBV28 and TRBJ2-3, with 14 bases matching TRBD2. There are 17 residues in the CDR3. J lost 4 bases, V lost 2 bases, and 5 bases had no gene match. Germline CDR1 reads MDHEN; CDR2 reads SYDVKM. CDR3 in amino acids: CASSLGLAGGRADTQYF. Here the CDR3 DNA reads TGTGCCAGCAGTTTAGGACTAGCGGGGGGAAGGGCAGATACGCAGTATTTT.

Only one count was recorded for this clone. V and J are TRBV6-5 and TRBJ1-6, with no clear D. Trimming took 10 bases from V and 0 from J, leaving 13 bases between them. The CDR3 runs to 15 residues. CDR1 and CDR2 (germline): MNHEY, SVGAGI. The CDR3 loop reads CATVDGSSYNSPLHF. CDR3 coding DNA: TGTGCCACCGTGGACGGGAGCTCCTATAATTCACCCCTCCACTTT.

The V gene is TRBV9, the J gene TRBJ1-3; no firm D call. CDR1 SGDLS and CDR2 YYNGEE come from the germline V gene. CDR3 length: 16 amino acids. Trimming removed 3 bases from V and 6 bases from J, with 19 bases in between. The CDR3 DNA sequence: TGTGCCAGCAGCGATATCACGGGTGGTGAGCTAAACACCATATATTTT. Translated, it gives CASSDITGGELNTIYF.

V gene TRBV18 combines with J gene TRBJ1-2, with TRBD1 as a possible D gene (5 bases). CDR3 length: 17 residues. The germline CDR1 and CDR2 sequences are KGHSH and LQKENI. V lost 0 bases to trimming and J lost 0 bases, with 14 bases between them. CDR3 sequence: CASSPPTTVTPNYGYTF. The CDR3 DNA is TGTGCCAGCTCACCACCGACGACAGTTACCCCTAACTATGGCTACACCTTC. The full variable domain, its missing parts supplied by reference TRBV18 and TRBJ1-2, is NAGVMQNPRHLVRRRGQEARLRCSPMKGHSHVYWYRQLPEEGLKFMVYLQKENIIDESGMPKERFSAEFPKEGPSILRIQQVVRGDSAAYFCASSPPTTVTPNYGYTFGSGTRLTVV.

The chain joins TRBV2 to TRBJ1-5; the D is unclear. Germline V CDR1 and CDR2: SNHLY, FYNNEI. Trimming shortened V by 7 bases and J by 4 bases, and 11 bases separated the two germline ends. This CDR3 comprises 13 residues. The CDR3 protein is CASIRELNQPQHF. The CDR3, as DNA: TGTGCCAGCATACGGGAACTTAATCAGCCCCAGCATTTT.

V gene TRBV12-3 or TRBV12-4 combines with J gene TRBJ1-2; no reliable D call. The CDR3 length is 13 residues. V dropped 6 bases and J dropped 7 bases, with 15 bases sitting between them. The CDR3 sequence is CASSPGKEGGYTF. CDR3 nucleotides: TGTGCCAGCAGCCCCGGGAAAGAAGGTGGCTACACCTTC.

The rearrangement links TRBV4-1 to TRBJ2-7; 9 positions match TRBD1. The germline V gene encodes CDR1 MGHRA and CDR2 YSYEKL. This CDR3 has 16 amino acids. With 0 bases clipped from V and 4 bases from J, the junction kept 7 bases outside the gene matches. The CDR3: CASSQDRDRAGYEQYF. CDR3 sequence (DNA): TGCGCCAGCAGCCAAGATCGGGACAGGGCCGGATACGAGCAGTACTTC.

The genes are TRBV2 and TRBJ2-7; TRBD2 is a possible D gene (5 bases). Between the trimmed V and J ends, which lost 6 bases and 0 bases, there was a span of 12 bases. The CDR3 has 14 amino acids. Germline CDR1 and CDR2: SNHLY and FYNNEI. CDR3 loop: CASRREGSSYEQYF. CDR3 sequence (DNA): TGTGCCAGCAGACGAGAGGGAAGCTCCTACGAGCAGTACTTC.

This clone has just one count. The chain has TRBV5-6 and TRBJ2-5, with D maybe TRBD1 (6 bases). V was trimmed by 4 bases and J by 5 bases, leaving 18 bases between them. CDR1 and CDR2 from the germline V gene are SGHDT and YYEEEE. The CDR3 contains 15 residues. The CDR3 loop is CASSSKVGAKETQYF. The CDR3, as DNA: TGTGCCAGCAGCAGTAAGGTGGGGGCGAAGGAGACCCAGTACTTC. The complete variable domain, with remaining parts taken from reference TRBV5-6 and TRBJ2-5, reads DAGVTQSPTHLIKTRGQQVTLRCSPKSGHDTVSWYQQALGQGPQFIFQYYEEEERQRGNFPDRFSGHQFPNYSSELNVNALLLGDSALYLCASSSKVGAKETQYFGPGTRLLVL.

This rearrangement joins TRBV27 to TRBJ2-3; D is perhaps TRBD2 (6 bases). Germline V gives CDR1 MNHEY, CDR2 SMNVEV (reference sequence). V gave up 8 bases and J gave up 7 bases, with 19 bases separating them. This CDR3 region has 14 residues. CDR3 loop: CASGYGLPHNTQYF. CDR3 bases: TGTGCCAGCGGGTATGGACTACCCCACAATACGCAGTATTTT.

CDR3 sequence reads: CASSAGLDYNEQFF. The CDR3, as DNA: TGTGCCAGCAGTGCGGGACTAGACTACAATGAGCAGTTCTTC. The chain carries TRBV2 and TRBJ2-1, with 8 positions matching TRBD2. With V trimmed by 4 bases and J by 3 bases, 2 bases remained unmatched. Germline values: CDR1 SNHLY, CDR2 FYNNEI. The CDR3 loop spans 14 amino acids.